A single sample gave rise to the 27 T cell receptor beta chains below, sequenced in a study of OX40 agonist ivuxolimab in advanced cancers. The protocol was immunoSEQ multiplex PCR, while the TCRdb copy is restricted to in-frame clones and leaves out a portion. This table holds some 12,000 clones, around four fifths found once. The sample in question was CD4+ or CD8+ T cells sorted from blood, obtained in a trial of the OX40 agonist ivuxolimab. Receptors originate from an adult with an advanced solid tumor such as melanoma, head and neck, liver or kidney cancer.

This clone was seen a single time. J is TRBJ1-5 and V is TRBV6-6; perhaps TRBD1 as D (6 bases). Trimming removed 7 bases at V and 4 bases at J, with 8 bases between. Per germline, CDR1 MNHNY and CDR2 SVGAGI (reference sequence). The CDR3 runs to 12 residues. As DNA, the CDR3 is TGTGCCAGCAAGGGGGGAAATCAGCCCCAGCATTTT. It translates to CASKGGNQPQHF.

This clone was seen more than once but under ten times. The chain couples TRBV5-4 to TRBJ2-5; TRBD1 is a possible D gene (6 bases). The CDR3 contains 13 residues. The germline gives CDR1 SGHNT, CDR2 YYREEE (reference sequence). Trimming left V 0 bases short and J 5 bases short, with 8 bases between. Written as DNA, the CDR3 is TGTGCCAGCAGCTTGGTGCAGGGGGAGACCCAGTACTTC. As protein: CASSLVQGETQYF.

The rearrangement uses TRBV7-7 and TRBJ1-4; D is possibly TRBD1 (5 bases). This CDR3 spans 15 amino acids. Trimming cost V 5 bases and J 3 bases, with 13 bases left between them. CDR1 and CDR2 from the germline V gene are SSHAT and FNYEAQ (reference sequence). The CDR3 nucleotides are TGTGCCAGCAGCCGGTCAGACAGTGCTAATGAAAAACTGTTTTTT. Its protein product is CASSRSDSANEKLFF. The full variable domain, rest sourced from reference TRBV7-7 and TRBJ1-4, is GAGVSQSPRYKVTKRGQDVTLRCDPISSHATLYWYQQALGQGPEFLTYFNYEAQPDKSGLPSDRFSAERPEGSISTLTIQRTEQRDSAMYRCASSRSDSANEKLFFGSGTQLSVL.

The chain couples TRBV7-9 to TRBJ1-1; tentative D call: TRBD1 (6 bases). With 6 bases removed from V and 3 bases from J, the gap between germline ends came to 11 bases. Germline V CDR1 and CDR2: SEHNR, FQNEAQ (reference sequence). The CDR3 runs to 13 residues. CDR3 amino acids: CASRKGGDTEAFF. CDR3 nucleotide sequence: TGTGCCAGCAGGAAGGGGGGGGACACTGAAGCTTTCTTT.

This chain links TRBV6-5 with TRBJ1-2, with TRBD1 matching 9 bases. CDR3 length equals 13 residues. Looked up from germline, CDR1 is MNHEY and CDR2 is SVGAGI. Unmatched junction bases numbered 5, after V lost 0 bases and J lost 12 bases. The CDR3 nucleotides read TGTGCCAGCAGTTACTCGACAGGGGGAGTCCACACCTTC. This sequence encodes CASSYSTGGVHTF.

DNA for the CDR3: TGTGCCAGCAGCCTCCCGGGACAGGGAGACGACTATGGCTACACCTTC. Translating gives CASSLPGQGDDYGYTF. The chain couples TRBV5-4 to TRBJ1-2; 9 positions match TRBD1. Germline V gene sequence: CDR1 SGHNT, CDR2 YYREEE (reference sequence). The CDR3 totals 16 residues. Losses at the gene ends were 4 bases for V and 3 bases for J; bases not matched to a gene: 10.

The rearrangement uses TRBV14 and TRBJ2-3; tentatively, D is TRBD1 or TRBD2 (5 bases each). Trimming shortened V by 4 bases and J by 6 bases, and 11 bases separated the two germline ends. The CDR3 contains 13 residues. Germline-derived CDR1 and CDR2 are SGHDN and FVKESK. The DNA of the CDR3 is TGTGCCAGCAGCCGACGAGGGGTGGATACGCAGTATTTT. Protein: CASSRRGVDTQYF.

In its sample, this clone was seen a few times. The genes are TRBV2 and TRBJ2-3, with TRBD2 as a possible D gene (6 bases). Trimming stripped 7 bases from V and 6 bases from J, with 14 bases between. Germline values: CDR1 SNHLY, CDR2 FYNNEI. The CDR3 loop spans 13 amino acids. Written as DNA, the CDR3 is TGTGCCAGCATTACTGGGGGGATTGATACGCAGTATTTT. Protein product: CASITGGIDTQYF.

This chain connects TRBV7-9 to TRBJ2-1, with 11 positions matching TRBD1. CDR1 is SEHNR, CDR2 FQNEAQ, per germline (reference sequence). CDR3 size: 17 residues. V dropped 5 bases and J dropped 4; count of bases not matched to a gene: 10. This chain's CDR3 is CASSHGQGAILYNEQFF. The CDR3 region has the DNA TGTGCCAGCAGCCACGGACAGGGGGCTATTTTGTACAATGAGCAGTTCTTC. Using reference TRBV7-9 and TRBJ2-1 for the parts outside the CDR3, the full variable domain is DTGVSQNPRHKITKRGQNVTFRCDPISEHNRLYWYRQTLGQGPEFLTYFQNEAQLEKSRLLSDRFSAERPKGSFSTLEIQRTEQGDSAMYLCASSHGQGAILYNEQFFGPGTRLTVL.

The chain joins TRBV28 to TRBJ2-1; 12 bases align to TRBD2. Germline CDR1 and CDR2: MDHEN and SYDVKM. The CDR3 extends over 15 amino acids. V gave up 5 bases and J gave up 8 bases; unmatched junction bases: 7. Written as DNA, the CDR3 is TGTGCCAGCAGTCCCACTAGCGGGAGGAACGATGAGCAGTTCTTC. This encodes CASSPTSGRNDEQFF.

The chain uses TRBV12-5 and TRBJ2-7; the match to TRBD2 covers 14 bases. The junction had 6 bases not matched to a gene; V was cut back by 1 base and J by 7 bases. The CDR3 contains 16 residues. Germline lookup yields CDR1 LGHNT and CDR2 FRNRAP. The CDR3, as DNA: TGTGCTAGTGGTTTGGGACTAGCGGGGGGGCCCTGGGAGCAGTACTTC. It encodes CASGLGLAGGPWEQYF. The whole variable domain, filled in from reference TRBV12-5 and TRBJ2-7, reads DARVTQTPRHKVTEMGQEVTMRCQPILGHNTVFWYRQTMMQGLELLAYFRNRAPLDDSGMPKDRFSAEMPDATLATLKIQPSEPRDSAVYFCASGLGLAGGPWEQYFGPGTRLTVT.

The gene calls are TRBV7-9 and TRBJ2-7; maybe TRBD1 (6 bases). The CDR3 covers 14 residues. Germline V CDR1 and CDR2: SEHNR, FQNEAQ (reference sequence). Trimming left V 4 bases short and J 6 bases short, with 16 bases between. Here the CDR3 DNA reads TGTGCCAGCAGCTCTACCGGGGACACGGGCGAGCAGTACTTC. This codes for CASSSTGDTGEQYF.

V and J are TRBV27 and TRBJ2-3; D remains unclear. Trimming removed 5 bases from V and 1 base from J, with 13 bases in between. Per the germline V gene, CDR1 is MNHEY and CDR2 is SMNVEV (reference sequence). There are 15 residues in the CDR3. CDR3 bases: TGTGCCAGCAGTCCCCTATCGGCTGGCACAGATACGCAGTATTTT. Translated: CASSPLSAGTDTQYF.

This sequence joins TRBV16 and TRBJ1-4; perhaps TRBD1 as D (5 bases). The ends were cut back, 5 bases at V and 1 base at J, with 11 bases in the middle. This CDR3 is 15 amino acids long. In germline, CDR1 is KGHSY, CDR2 FQNENV. The CDR3 region is CASSSFQGTNEKLFF. In DNA, the CDR3 is TGTGCCAGCAGCTCCTTTCAGGGAACTAATGAAAAACTGTTTTTT.

The chain links TRBV10-1 to TRBJ2-1; either TRBD1 or TRBD2 may supply D (5 bases each). Between the trimmed V and J ends, which lost 2 bases and 4 bases, there was a span of 12 bases. Germline lookup yields CDR1 WNHNN and CDR2 SYGVQD (reference sequence). The CDR3 runs 15 residues. CDR3 bases: TGCGCCAGCAGTGAGGACGGGGCTTTTTACAATGAGCAGTTCTTC. This sequence encodes CASSEDGAFYNEQFF.

The chain employs TRBV6-6 and TRBJ1-1; a possible D gene is TRBD1 (5 bases). Trimming took off 7 bases at V and 4 bases at J, with 10 bases between the two ends. CDR1 MNHNY and CDR2 SVGAGI come from the germline V gene (reference sequence). This CDR3 region has 12 residues. CDR3 region: CASTYRGTEAFF. CDR3 coding DNA: TGTGCCAGCACCTATAGGGGCACTGAAGCTTTCTTT.

The chain carries TRBV7-6 and TRBJ2-5, with a possible D match to TRBD1 (6 bases). This CDR3 is 14 amino acids long. Germline-derived CDR1 and CDR2 are SGHVS and FNYEAQ. Trimming left V 5 bases short and J 4 bases short, with 14 bases between. As DNA, the CDR3 is TGTGCCAGCAGCGTTTTTCTAGGGGGAGAGACCCAGTACTTC. Protein sequence: CASSVFLGGETQYF.

The chain recombines TRBV19 with TRBJ1-1; D may be TRBD1 (5 bases). The CDR3 length is 16 residues. The V gene lost 5 bases and the J gene lost 2 bases, with 18 bases spanning the gap. Germline-derived CDR1 and CDR2 are LNHDA and SQIVND (reference sequence). The CDR3 coding sequence is TGTGCCAGTAGTCTCCTGGGGCAACCTCCCAACACTGAAGCTTTCTTT. It yields the protein CASSLLGQPPNTEAFF.

This chain's CDR3 is CASSLASGFYNEQFF. The CDR3 coding sequence is TGTGCCAGCAGCCTGGCTAGCGGCTTTTACAATGAGCAGTTCTTC. The chain couples TRBV9 to TRBJ2-1; 7 bases agree with TRBD2. CDR3 size: 15 residues. Trimming removed 4 bases from V and 4 bases from J; junction bases left unmatched: 8. The germline V gene has CDR1 SGDLS and CDR2 YYNGEE.

This clone was recorded once. This rearrangement joins TRBV15 to TRBJ1-5, with 10 nucleotides matching TRBD1. V shed 3 bases and J 4 bases; nucleotides not matched to a gene: 15. Germline assignment: CDR1 LNHNV and CDR2 YYDKDF (reference sequence). The CDR3 length is 19 residues. This chain's CDR3 is CATSRETITGQGVNQPQHF. Here the CDR3 DNA reads TGTGCCACCAGCAGGGAAACTATTACCGGACAGGGGGTGAATCAGCCCCAGCATTTT.

The rearrangement links TRBV25-1 to TRBJ2-7; 7 bases map to TRBD1. The J call may be incorrect, as the DNA end agrees better with TRBJ2-1. Germline values: CDR1 MGHDK, CDR2 SYGVNS. The CDR3 is made up of 12 amino acids. CDR3 DNA sequence: TGTGCCAGCAGTGGACAGGGTAATGAGCAGTTCTTC. It yields the protein CASSGQGNEQFF.

The J gene is TRBJ2-7, the V gene TRBV19, with 7 bases aligning to TRBD1. V was clipped by 3 bases and J by 3 bases; unmatched bases: 2. This CDR3 has 13 residues. The germline gives CDR1 LNHDA, CDR2 SQIVND (reference sequence). The CDR3 region is CASSIAGGYEQYF. CDR3 in DNA: TGTGCCAGTAGTATCGCAGGGGGCTACGAGCAGTACTTC.

This chain connects TRBV6-6 to TRBJ2-7; D gene uncertain. Germline assignment: CDR1 MNHNY and CDR2 SVGAGI (reference sequence). The germline V and J ends were trimmed by 0 bases and 3 bases, with 6 bases remaining between them. The CDR3 has 13 amino acids. In DNA form, the CDR3 reads TGTGCCAGCAGTTACTCCACTGGCTACGAGCAGTACTTC. Residues: CASSYSTGYEQYF.

The chain couples TRBV5-4 to TRBJ2-7; D not certain. The V and J ends lost 5 bases and 1 base respectively, with 22 bases between them. The CDR3 sequence is 17 residues long. Germline CDR1 is SGHNT and CDR2 is YYREEE (reference sequence). DNA of the CDR3: TGTGCCAGCAGTTTCCTCCCGGCGAACACTTTTTCCTACGAGCAGTACTTC. Translating it yields CASSFLPANTFSYEQYF.

The table lists this clone with a count of one. This chain uses TRBV5-8 with TRBJ2-3, with D possibly being TRBD1 (6 bases). Trimming took 0 bases from V and 2 from J, leaving 7 bases between them. Germline V gene sequence: CDR1 SGHTS, CDR2 YDEGEE. This CDR3 is built from 14 residues. CDR3 in amino acids: CASSLGDNTDTQYF. The CDR3 nucleotides read TGTGCCAGCAGCTTGGGGGACAACACAGATACGCAGTATTTT.

This chain connects TRBV7-8 to TRBJ1-2; 7 bases fit TRBD1. V gave up 2 bases and J gave up 0 bases; unmatched junction bases: 15. The CDR3 runs to 19 residues. CDR1 and CDR2 (germline): SGHVS, FQNEAQ. DNA of the CDR3: TGTGCCAGCAGCTTATGGACAGGCACCGAACGACCCCCTAACTATGGCTACACCTTC. The encoded protein is CASSLWTGTERPPNYGYTF.

The rearrangement uses TRBV6-9 and TRBJ2-7; unclear D gene. CDR1 is MNHGY, CDR2 SVAAGI, per germline. The CDR3 is 13 residues long. The V end lost 5 bases, the J end lost 3 bases, and 11 bases lay between the germline ends. The chain's CDR3 is CASSATHYYEQYF. DNA of the CDR3: TGTGCCAGCAGTGCGACACACTACTACGAGCAGTACTTC.